This T cell receptor beta chain is drawn from a study of blood T cells in healthy people across ages. V was trimmed by 4 bases and J by 6 bases, leaving 10 bases between them. The CDR3 consists of 13 residues. CDR1 and CDR2 from the germline V gene are SGHTA and FQGNSA. Study-wide points: PBMC samples, being unsorted, prevented any conclusive comparison of naive and antigen-experienced cells.

Of note for this clonotype: Its antigen is currently unknown.

Peripheral blood was drawn, about 10 milliliters per donor. PCR was performed a second time for roughly 7 to 12 cycles using a sample-barcoded 5' primer and a J-beta primer mix. Each cDNA molecule, via a template-switch adaptor with 12 random nucleotides, was tagged. TCRdb reprocessed the 5' RACE reads with MiXCR, giving one entry per CDR3 protein. The sample yields nearly 1 million distinct CDR3 sequences, roughly 50% seen once. This chain joins TRBV7-2 and TRBJ2-1; D may be TRBD1 (5 bases). The specimen sequenced was blood. The sequence came from a woman aged 60-75 years in good health. Here the CDR3 reads CASSWVRVNEQFF. The DNA of the CDR3 is TGTGCCAGCAGCTGGGTCAGGGTCAATGAGCAGTTCTTC.